This entry describes one T cell receptor beta chain. This clone was counted a few times. Its binding antigen is unknown. No clone much larger than this one lies a single base away; base qualities are absent. Each donor gave one peripheral blood draw, averaging around 120 mL, which was collected into heparinised tubes. A BD FACSAria II was used to sort naive, central memory, regulatory and stem cell-like memory CD4+ T cells with a panel that included CD45RO, CCR7, CD25, CD127, CD95 and CD27. A purity above 98% was achieved for all sorted populations. Right away, PBMCs were isolated by Lymphoprep density gradient centrifugation and were stained directly, with no culture step. So that batch effects would be minimized, each experiment stained and sorted samples in pairs, pairing one healthy donor with one patient. CDR1 MNHEY and CDR2 SMNVEV were looked up in the germline V gene (reference sequence). After removal of 6 bases from V and 10 bases from J, the junction retains 11 bases not matched to a gene. The CDR3 covers 14 residues, taking in both the cysteine and the phenylalanine. Just CDR3 DNA is preserved here, 42 bases in frame from base 1.

This entry comes from a study of beta chain features in type 1 diabetes (dated by TCRdb to 2016 to 2018). A note on the overall study: Mean age, gender distribution, total cell number and subset yield did not differ between patients and healthy donors. A total of about 100,000,000 sorted cells were examined across all samples, and RNA yield correlated strongly with the number of cells per subset. The study compared the TCRB repertoires of sorted circulating CD4+ T cell subsets in recently diagnosed type 1 diabetes patients with those in matched healthy donors. Naive and central memory subsets were obtained from all 28 donors, but regulatory and stem cell-like memory subsets were isolated from only 8 patients and about 8 healthy donors. Paper-wide results and their limitations: Because cDNA was sequenced instead of genomic DNA, highly expressing activated cells could be over-represented, though the groups showed no difference in activation or CD3 levels. PCR might favor shorter templates, but patient and control samples were amplified and corrected together, so any skew would affect both groups equally. Type 1 diabetes patients showed a moderate but significant shortening of TCRB CDR3 length in all four CD4+ subsets. At VDJ recombination sites, type 1 diabetes patients had fewer insertions and more deleted nucleotides, which implies abnormalities in thymic rearrangement. Because small numbers of individuals were included in the HLA sub-analyses, any influence of HLA type on TCRB rearrangement was left unresolved. Naive, central memory and regulatory TCRB repertoires appeared to be more alike among patients than among healthy donors.

All of the isolated RNA was reverse transcribed with the High Capacity cDNA Reverse Transcription Kit, so expressed TCRB transcripts were sequenced. Deep immunoSEQ sequencing was applied to naive, central memory and regulatory T cell samples, giving an average of approximately 4 million total reads per sample. After sorted cells were lysed in RLT buffer, RNA was extracted with DNase-treated RNeasy Micro or Mini kits, with the choice depending on cell number. To prevent cross-contamination, every cell subset was processed on its own, while patient and healthy donor samples were processed together. Using the immunoSEQ multiplex PCR, TCRB sequences were amplified from cDNA into 87-bp fragments spanning the CDR3 region. Amplicons were sequenced on the Illumina HiSeq platform. Concerning the study's data processing: Synthetic template baselines were used to correct PCR bias computationally, reads within Hamming distance 2 were collapsed together, and singletons that could not be merged were discarded. Reads were aligned to IMGT to assign V, D and J genes, CDR3 length, and insertions or deletions at six rearrangement sites. Within each subset, clonotype counts were normalized to the number of sorted cells before true diversity and Gini coefficients were calculated with the tcR R package. The overlap coefficient, calculated on TCRB nucleotide sequences, was used to quantify repertoire sharing. Drawn from immuneACCESS, this table holds only the in-frame rearrangements with V and J called that TCRdb kept. Clones are partly lost; checked studies trace under half to an unresolved V gene and leave the rest unexplained. The V and J calls and the clone size are those of that table, but D and trimming were determined from the DNA. The sample table shows around 170,000 clones, and roughly 9% are seen once. The ten top clones hold about 2.1% of the sample.

The sequenced material came from central memory CD4+ T cells from blood. The sequence derives from a woman younger than 35 in good health. The chain is encoded by TRBV27 joined to TRBJ1-1; TRBD1 aligns with 10 central bases. The CDR3 has the sequence CASSRGQGGKGAFF. The nucleotide sequence is TGTGCCAGCAGCCGAGGACAGGGGGGTAAGGGAGCTTTCTTT.